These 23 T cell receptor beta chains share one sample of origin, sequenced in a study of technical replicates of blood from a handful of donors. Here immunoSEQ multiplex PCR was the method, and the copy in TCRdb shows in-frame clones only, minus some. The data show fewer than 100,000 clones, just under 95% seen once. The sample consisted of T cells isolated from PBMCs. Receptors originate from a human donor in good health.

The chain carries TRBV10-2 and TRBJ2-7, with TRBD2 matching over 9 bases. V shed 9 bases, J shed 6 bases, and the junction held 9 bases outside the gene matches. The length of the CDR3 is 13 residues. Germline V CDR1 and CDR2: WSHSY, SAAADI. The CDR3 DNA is TGCGCCAGTCGGACTAGCGTAATCGGCGAGCAGTACTTC. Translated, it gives CASRTSVIGEQYF.

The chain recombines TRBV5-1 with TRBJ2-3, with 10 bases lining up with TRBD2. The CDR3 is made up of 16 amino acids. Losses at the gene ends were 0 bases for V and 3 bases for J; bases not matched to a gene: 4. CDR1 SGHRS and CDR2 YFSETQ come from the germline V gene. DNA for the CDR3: TGCGCCAGCAGCTTGGCCCAAGCGGGAGGGACAGATACGCAGTATTTT. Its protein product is CASSLAQAGGTDTQYF.

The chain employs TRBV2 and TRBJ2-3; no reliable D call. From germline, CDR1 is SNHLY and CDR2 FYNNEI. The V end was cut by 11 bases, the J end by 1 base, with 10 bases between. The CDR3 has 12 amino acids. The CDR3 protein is CASFRGTDTQYF. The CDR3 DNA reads TGTGCCTCATTTCGGGGCACAGATACGCAGTATTTT.

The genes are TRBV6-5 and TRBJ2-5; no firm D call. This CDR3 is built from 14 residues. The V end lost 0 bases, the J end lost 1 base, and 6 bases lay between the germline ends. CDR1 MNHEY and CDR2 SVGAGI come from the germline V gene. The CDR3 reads CASSYSRGQETQYF. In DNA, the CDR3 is TGTGCCAGCAGTTACTCCCGCGGCCAAGAGACCCAGTACTTC.

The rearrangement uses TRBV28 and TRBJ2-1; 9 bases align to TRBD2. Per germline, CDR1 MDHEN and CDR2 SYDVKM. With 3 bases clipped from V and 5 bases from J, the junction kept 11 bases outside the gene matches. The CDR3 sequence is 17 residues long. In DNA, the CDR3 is TGTGCCAGCAGTTTGCCCGGGAGTAGCGGGAGAAACAATGAGCAGTTCTTC. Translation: CASSLPGSSGRNNEQFF.

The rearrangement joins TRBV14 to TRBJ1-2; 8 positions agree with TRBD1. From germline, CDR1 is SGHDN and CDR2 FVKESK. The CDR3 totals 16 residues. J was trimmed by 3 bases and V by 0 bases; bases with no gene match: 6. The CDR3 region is CASSQERQGYHYGYTF. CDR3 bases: TGTGCCAGCAGCCAAGAGAGACAGGGGTATCACTATGGCTACACCTTC.

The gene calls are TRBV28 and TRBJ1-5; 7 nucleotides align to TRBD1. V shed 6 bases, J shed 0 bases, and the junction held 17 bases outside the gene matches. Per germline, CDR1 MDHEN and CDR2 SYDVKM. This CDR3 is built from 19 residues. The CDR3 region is CASSPPGQSTIYSNQPQHF. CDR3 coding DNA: TGTGCCAGCAGCCCACCGGGACAGTCAACAATTTATAGCAATCAGCCCCAGCATTTT.

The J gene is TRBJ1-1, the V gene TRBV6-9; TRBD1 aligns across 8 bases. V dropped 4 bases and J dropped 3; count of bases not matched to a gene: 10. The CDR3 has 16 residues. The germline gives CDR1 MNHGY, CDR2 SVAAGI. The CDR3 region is CASSFGRDRPDTEAFF. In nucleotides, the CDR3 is TGTGCCAGCAGTTTTGGACGGGACAGGCCCGACACTGAAGCTTTCTTT.

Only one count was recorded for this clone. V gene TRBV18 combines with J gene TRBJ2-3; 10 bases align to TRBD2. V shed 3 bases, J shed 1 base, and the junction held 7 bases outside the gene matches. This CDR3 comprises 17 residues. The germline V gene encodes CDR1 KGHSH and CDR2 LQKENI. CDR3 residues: CASSPRVGTSGTDTQYF. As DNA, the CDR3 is TGTGCCAGCTCACCTCGGGTTGGGACTAGCGGCACAGATACGCAGTATTTT.

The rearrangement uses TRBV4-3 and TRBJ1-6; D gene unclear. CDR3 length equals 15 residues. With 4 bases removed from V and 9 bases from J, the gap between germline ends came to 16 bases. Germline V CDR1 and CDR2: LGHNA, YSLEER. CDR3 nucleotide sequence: TGCGCCAGCAGCCCGAATAGCGCCCAGGTTTCACCCCTCCACTTT. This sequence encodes CASSPNSAQVSPLHF.

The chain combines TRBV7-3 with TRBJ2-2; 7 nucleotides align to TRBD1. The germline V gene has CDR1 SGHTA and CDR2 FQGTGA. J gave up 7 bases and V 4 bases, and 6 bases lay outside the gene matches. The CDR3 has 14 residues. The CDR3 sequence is CASSSTGDNGELFF. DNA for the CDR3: TGTGCCAGCAGCTCTACAGGGGATAACGGGGAGCTGTTTTTT.

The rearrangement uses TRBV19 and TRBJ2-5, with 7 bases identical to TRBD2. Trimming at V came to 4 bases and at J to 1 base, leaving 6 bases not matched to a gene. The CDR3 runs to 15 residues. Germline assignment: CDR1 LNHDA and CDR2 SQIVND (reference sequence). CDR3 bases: TGTGCCAGTAGTAGTAAGGGACTACTCCAAGAGACCCAGTACTTC. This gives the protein CASSSKGLLQETQYF.

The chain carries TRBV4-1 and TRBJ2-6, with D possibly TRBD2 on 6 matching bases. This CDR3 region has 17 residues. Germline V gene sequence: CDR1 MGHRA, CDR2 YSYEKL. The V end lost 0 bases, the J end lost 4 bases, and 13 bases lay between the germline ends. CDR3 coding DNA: TGCGCCAGCAGCCAAGATTTGCGGGGAGCCGGGGCCAACGTCCTGACTTTC. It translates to CASSQDLRGAGANVLTF.

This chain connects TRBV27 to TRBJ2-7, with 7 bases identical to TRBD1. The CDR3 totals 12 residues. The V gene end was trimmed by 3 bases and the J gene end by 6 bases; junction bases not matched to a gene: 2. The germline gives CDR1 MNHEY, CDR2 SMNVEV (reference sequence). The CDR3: CASSLTGFEQYF. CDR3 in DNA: TGTGCCAGCAGTTTGACAGGGTTCGAGCAGTACTTC.

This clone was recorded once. This CDR3 reads CASSPPGKYEQYF. CDR3 coding DNA: TGTGCCAGCTCACCACCCGGGAAGTACGAGCAGTACTTC. This chain links TRBV18 with TRBJ2-7, with D possibly TRBD2 on 5 matching bases. V was pared by 0 bases and J by 4 bases, with 7 bases between. Germline values: CDR1 KGHSH, CDR2 LQKENI. The CDR3 consists of 13 residues. Complete variable domain (other parts from reference TRBV18 and TRBJ2-7): NAGVMQNPRHLVRRRGQEARLRCSPMKGHSHVYWYRQLPEEGLKFMVYLQKENIIDESGMPKERFSAEFPKEGPSILRIQQVVRGDSAAYFCASSPPGKYEQYFGPGTRLTVT.

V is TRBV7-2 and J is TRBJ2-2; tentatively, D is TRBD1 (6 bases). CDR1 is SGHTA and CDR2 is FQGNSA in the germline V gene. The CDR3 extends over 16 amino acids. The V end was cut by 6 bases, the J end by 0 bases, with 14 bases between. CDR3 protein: CASRTYGTPNTGELFF. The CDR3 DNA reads TGTGCCAGCAGAACCTACGGGACACCGAACACCGGGGAGCTGTTTTTT. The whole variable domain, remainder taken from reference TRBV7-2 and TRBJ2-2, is GAGVSQSPSNKVTEKGKDVELRCDPISGHTALYWYRQSLGQGLEFLIYFQGNSAPDKSGLPSDRFSAERTGGSVSTLTIQRTQQEDSAVYLCASRTYGTPNTGELFFGEGSRLTVL.

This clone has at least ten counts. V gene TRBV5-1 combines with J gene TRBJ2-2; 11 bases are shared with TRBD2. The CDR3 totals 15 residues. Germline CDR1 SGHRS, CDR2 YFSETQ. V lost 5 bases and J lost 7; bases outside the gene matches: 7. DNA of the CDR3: TGCGCCAGCAGAGAGACTAGCGGGAAGGTCGGGGAGCTGTTTTTT. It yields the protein CASRETSGKVGELFF.

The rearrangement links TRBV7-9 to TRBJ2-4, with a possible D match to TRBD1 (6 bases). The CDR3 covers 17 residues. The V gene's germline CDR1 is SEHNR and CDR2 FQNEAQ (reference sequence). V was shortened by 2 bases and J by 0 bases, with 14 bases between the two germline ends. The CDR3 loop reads CASSLRLGQLAKNIQYF. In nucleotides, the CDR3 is TGTGCCAGCAGCTTACGTTTAGGACAGCTAGCCAAAAACATTCAGTACTTC. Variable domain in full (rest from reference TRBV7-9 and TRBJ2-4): DTGVSQNPRHKITKRGQNVTFRCDPISEHNRLYWYRQTLGQGPEFLTYFQNEAQLEKSRLLSDRFSAERPKGSFSTLEIQRTEQGDSAMYLCASSLRLGQLAKNIQYFGAGTRLSVL.

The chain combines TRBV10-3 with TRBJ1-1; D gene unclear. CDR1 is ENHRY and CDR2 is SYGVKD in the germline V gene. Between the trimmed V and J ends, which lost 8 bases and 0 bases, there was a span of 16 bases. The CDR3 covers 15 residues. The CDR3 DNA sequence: TGTGCCATCGGGCCGGATAATTTGATGAACACTGAAGCTTTCTTT. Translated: CAIGPDNLMNTEAFF.

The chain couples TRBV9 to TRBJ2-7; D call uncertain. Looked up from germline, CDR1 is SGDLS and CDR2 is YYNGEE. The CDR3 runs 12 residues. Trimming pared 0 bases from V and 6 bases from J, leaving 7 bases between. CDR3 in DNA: TGTGCCAGCAGCGTAGCAAACGGCGAGCAGTACTTC. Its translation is CASSVANGEQYF.

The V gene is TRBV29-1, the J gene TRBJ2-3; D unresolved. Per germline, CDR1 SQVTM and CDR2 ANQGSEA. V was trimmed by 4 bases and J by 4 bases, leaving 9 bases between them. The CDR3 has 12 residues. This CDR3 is CSVVSPPDTQYF. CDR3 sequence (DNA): TGCAGCGTTGTCTCCCCCCCAGATACGCAGTATTTT.

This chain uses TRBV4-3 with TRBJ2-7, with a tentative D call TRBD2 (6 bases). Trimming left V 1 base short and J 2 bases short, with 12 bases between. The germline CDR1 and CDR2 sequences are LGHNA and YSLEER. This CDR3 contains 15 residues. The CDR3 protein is CASSQVLAIAYEQYF. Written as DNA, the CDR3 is TGCGCCAGCAGCCAAGTTCTAGCGATAGCCTACGAGCAGTACTTC.

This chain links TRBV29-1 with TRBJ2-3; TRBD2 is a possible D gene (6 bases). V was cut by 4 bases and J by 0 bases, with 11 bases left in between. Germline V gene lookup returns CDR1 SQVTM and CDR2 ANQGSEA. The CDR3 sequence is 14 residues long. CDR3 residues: CSVGRRDSTDTQYF. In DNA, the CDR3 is TGCAGCGTTGGAAGGAGGGACAGCACAGATACGCAGTATTTT.